The source of this T cell receptor (beta chain) is a study of graft-versus-host responses after intestinal transplantation. Study as a whole: Recipients received multivisceral, liver-intestinal, or isolated intestinal transplants. Recipients across the board were started on anti-thymocyte globulin induction, then kept on tacrolimus and steroids for around three years. Study-wide results and caveats: Across patients carrying graft-donor T cell macrochimerism, allografts held high graft-versus-host to host-versus-graft clonal ratios. Detection of GvH clones occurred in recipient marrow, and some had their first appearance in ileum or blood.

In the case of this clone: Its antigen is not identified.

Here immunoSEQ multiplex PCR was the method, and the copy in TCRdb shows in-frame clones only, minus some. The sample shows 150,000 or so clones, around 90% of them seen only once. Germline CDR1 and CDR2: SGDLS and YYNGEE. The length of the CDR3 is 14 residues. Trimming left V 2 bases short and J 6 bases short, with 12 bases between. The rearrangement joins TRBV9 to TRBJ2-1, with D perhaps being TRBD1 or TRBD2 (5 bases each). The receptor was derived from a human donor who received an intestinal transplant. This specimen was unstimulated CD4+ T cells sorted from spleen or lymph node cells, taken before intestinal transplant. The CDR3 here is CASSVAGAPNEQFF. The CDR3 DNA reads as TGTGCCAGCAGCGTGGCCGGGGCCCCCAATGAGCAGTTCTTC.